This T cell receptor (beta chain) was retrieved from a study of CD8 T cells in ankylosing spondylitis. Study outcomes and limitations: In synovial fluid and blood from reactive arthritis, some motif variants were previously reported. Significant enrichment of disease-linked clones was reported in matched ankylosing spondylitis synovial fluid. Among TCR beta sequences, a motif of eight highly homologous variants appeared characteristic of ankylosing spondylitis blood. Clones linked with disease were CD8+ and fairly uncommon in the peripheral blood.

This clonotype was counted a few times. Its antigen is undetermined. Per the germline V gene, CDR1 is SGHVS and CDR2 is FQNEAQ. Trimming left V 2 bases short and J 2 bases short, with 18 bases between. The CDR3 extends over 17 amino acids. TCR beta libraries were made by quantitative 5'-RACE with molecular barcodes. TCRdb itself ran the 5' RACE reads through MiXCR, one entry per CDR3 protein. This sample carries about 800,000 distinct CDR3 sequences, about 11% of them seen once, and the ten largest clones take 0.45% to 0.6%. Sequencing was performed on blood, either unsorted or a sorted T cell fraction (not recorded which). This TCR was recovered from a male donor with ankylosing spondylitis. The rearrangement joins TRBV7-8 to TRBJ1-2; D unresolved. The CDR3 region is CASSLRRGGVSNYGYTF. The CDR3 DNA sequence: TGTGCCAGCAGCTTACGGCGGGGTGGAGTATCGAACTATGGCTACACCTTC.